The 13 T cell receptor beta chains below all came from one sample that was sequenced in a study of T cell clusters in autoimmune cytopenias. TRB was amplified by touch-down multiplex PCR, primer pools A and B combined. TCRdb re-called the multiplex PCR reads and gives one entry per CDR3 protein, without DNA. The specimen's table records roughly 4,000 distinct CDR3 sequences. Roughly 38,000 genome equivalents of blood DNA were amplified for TRB. The same sample was also studied in work on T cell repertoires in aging, cancer and after chemotherapy.

Sequencing input: peripheral blood. The receptor source for this set is a human donor with an autoimmune cytopenia or autoimmune hepatitis (not recorded which).

The chain uses TRBV12-3 or TRBV12-4 and TRBJ2-5; TCRdb picks TRBD2, but there is no DNA to check that call. The CDR3 loop spans 15 amino acids. The CDR3 reads CASSSTSGGAETQYF.

The chain has TRBV13 and TRBJ2-3; TCRdb picks TRBD2, but there is no DNA to check that call. This CDR3 region has 16 residues. Germline CDR1 PRHDT, CDR2 FYEKMQ (reference sequence). The CDR3 is CATGLAGGLSTDTQYF. Using reference TRBV13 and TRBJ2-3 for the parts outside the CDR3, the full variable domain is AAGVIQSPRHLIKEKRETATLKCYPIPRHDTVYWYQQGPGQDPQFLISFYEKMQSDKGSIPDRFSAQQFSDYHSELNMSSLELGDSALYFCATGLAGGLSTDTQYFGPGTRLTVL.

This clonotype is called medium-sized based on its frequency. The chain carries TRBV29-1 and TRBJ2-3; TCRdb reports TRBD1, a call that lacks DNA to check it against. The V gene's germline CDR1 is SQVTM and CDR2 ANQGSEA. The CDR3 contains 17 residues. CDR3 amino acids: CSVEDGLSGGTGDTQYF.

This chain connects TRBV15 to TRBJ1-1; TCRdb calls TRBD1, which cannot be checked without DNA. Per the germline V gene, CDR1 is LNHNV and CDR2 is YYDKDF (reference sequence). This CDR3 has 14 amino acids. CDR3 amino acids: CATSKGQGGTEAFF.

This clonotype is identified as medium-sized (0.01 to 0.1%) from frequency. V and J are TRBV29-1 and TRBJ2-2; absent DNA, TCRdb's TRBD1 call cannot be checked. This CDR3 comprises 13 residues. Germline V CDR1 and CDR2: SQVTM, ANQGSEA. CDR3 in amino acids: CSVGQGIAGELFF.

This clonotype registers medium-sized by frequency. The J gene is TRBJ2-2, the V gene TRBV6-1; TCRdb outputs TRBD1, but without DNA this stays unchecked. The CDR3 totals 15 residues. In germline, CDR1 is MNHNS, CDR2 SASEGT. The CDR3 spells CASSWDSFNTGELFF.

This clonotype registers medium-sized (0.01 to 0.1%) by frequency. V gene TRBV12-3 or TRBV12-4 combines with J gene TRBJ2-2; TCRdb calls TRBD1, which cannot be checked without DNA. The CDR3 covers 14 residues. CDR3 region: CASKTGTGGAELFF.

By frequency, this clonotype registers medium-sized. This sequence joins TRBV29-1 and TRBJ2-3; absent DNA, TCRdb's TRBD2 call cannot be checked. The CDR3 runs 15 residues. Germline CDR1 is SQVTM and CDR2 is ANQGSEA. The CDR3 sequence: CSGALGRTSTDTQYF.

The chain combines TRBV6-6 with TRBJ2-5; TCRdb outputs TRBD2, but without DNA this stays unchecked. CDR1 is MNHNY and CDR2 is SVGAGI in the germline V gene (reference sequence). The CDR3 is 13 amino acids. CDR3: CASNRAQRETQYF.

J is TRBJ2-5 and V is TRBV6-2 or TRBV6-3; no DNA is available, so the TRBD1 call from TCRdb remains unchecked. Germline values: CDR1 MNHEY, CDR2 SVGEGT. The CDR3 loop spans 11 amino acids. CDR3 in amino acids: CASSLPGTQYF.

The chain couples TRBV7-6 to TRBJ1-2; TCRdb calls TRBD1, which cannot be checked without DNA. Germline CDR1 is SGHVS and CDR2 is FNYEAQ. The CDR3 is 14 residues long. CDR3 residues: CASSLGGTNYGYTF.

The rearrangement joins TRBV6-6 to TRBJ2-7; TCRdb's assignment of TRBD1 cannot be checked, as there is no DNA. This CDR3 has 12 amino acids. Germline V gene lookup returns CDR1 MNHNY and CDR2 SVGAGI (reference sequence). The CDR3 region is CASSGTAYEQYF.

This chain links TRBV6-5 with TRBJ2-1; TCRdb indicates TRBD2, and absent DNA this call remains unverified. In germline, CDR1 is MNHEY, CDR2 SVGAGI. The CDR3 runs to 11 residues. CDR3 region: CASRALYEQFF.